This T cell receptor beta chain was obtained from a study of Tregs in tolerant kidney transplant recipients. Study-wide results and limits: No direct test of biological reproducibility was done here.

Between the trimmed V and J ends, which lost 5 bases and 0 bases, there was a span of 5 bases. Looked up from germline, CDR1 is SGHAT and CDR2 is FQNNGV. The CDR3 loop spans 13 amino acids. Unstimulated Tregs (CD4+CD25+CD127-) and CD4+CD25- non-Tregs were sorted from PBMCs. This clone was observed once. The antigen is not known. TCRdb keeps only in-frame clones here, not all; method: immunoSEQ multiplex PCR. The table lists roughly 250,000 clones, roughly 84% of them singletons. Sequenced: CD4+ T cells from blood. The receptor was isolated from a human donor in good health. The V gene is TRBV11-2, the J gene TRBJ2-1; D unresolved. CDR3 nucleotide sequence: TGTGCCAGCAGCCCACTCTCCTACAATGAGCAGTTCTTC. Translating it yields CASSPLSYNEQFF.